Presented here are 5 T cell receptor beta chains from one specimen sequenced in a study of lymphopenia after photon versus proton radiotherapy. This table comes from immunoSEQ multiplex PCR, and its TCRdb copy is limited to in-frame clones, with some not included. The sample shows approximately 22,000 clones, 65% to 85% of them seen only once. Sequences were derived from peripheral blood, sampled from a patient treated with proton-based radiotherapy. The receptors derive from a woman aged 70 to 79 with pancreatic cancer.

CDR3 region: CASSDPDSQMNTEAFF. The CDR3 DNA follows: TGTGCCAGCAGCGACCCTGACAGTCAGATGAACACTGAAGCTTTCTTT. This chain joins TRBV9 and TRBJ1-1; possible D gene TRBD1, 5 bases. The CDR3 sequence is 16 residues long. Germline CDR1 and CDR2: SGDLS and YYNGEE. Deletions cut 3 bases from V and 0 bases from J, with 15 bases between.

The rearrangement joins TRBV6-6 to TRBJ2-3, with 9 bases matching TRBD2. Trimming took 7 bases from V and 7 from J; bases not matched to a gene: 15. Germline V gene lookup returns CDR1 MNHNY and CDR2 SVGAGI (reference sequence). The CDR3 is made up of 16 amino acids. The CDR3 DNA reads TGTGCCAGCACCTTAGGGGGACTAGCTTTAGGGAATACGCAGTATTTT. Its translation: CASTLGGLALGNTQYF.

The chain couples TRBV7-3 to TRBJ1-1, with a tentative D call TRBD1 (6 bases). The CDR3 loop spans 14 amino acids. V lost 8 bases and J 4 bases, leaving 17 bases between the germline ends. The germline gives CDR1 SGHTA, CDR2 FQGTGA. The CDR3 DNA is TGTGCCAGCTCTCAGATCCCAGGGGCCACTGAAGCTTTCTTT. The encoded protein is CASSQIPGATEAFF.

The rearrangement joins TRBV28 to TRBJ1-1, with 9 bases lining up with TRBD1. Looked up from germline, CDR1 is MDHEN and CDR2 is SYDVKM. The CDR3 runs 13 residues. Germline trimming cut 11 bases from V and 4 bases from J; bases unmatched to any gene: 8. CDR3 coding DNA: TGTGCCCACCAAGGGACAGGGATCACTGAAGCTTTCTTT. Its translation: CAHQGTGITEAFF.

The CDR3 spells CASSFGRLAGEQYF. CDR3 bases: TGTGCCAGCAGCTTTGGGAGACTAGCGGGCGAGCAGTACTTC. The chain uses TRBV13 and TRBJ2-7; 10 bases line up with TRBD2. This CDR3 has 14 residues. Germline assignment: CDR1 PRHDT and CDR2 FYEKMQ (reference sequence). The trim removed 3 bases at V and 6 bases at J, leaving 5 bases unmatched.